This T cell receptor beta chain was documented in a study of blood T cell repertoires in COVID-19. Looked up from germline, CDR1 is SGHVS and CDR2 is FNYEAQ. Trimming took 4 bases from V and 3 from J, leaving 12 bases between them. This CDR3 spans 15 amino acids. Data came from immunoSEQ multiplex PCR; TCRdb stores just in-frame clones and leaves some out. The sample holds 200,000 to 250,000 clones; around 80% are singletons and the top ten take 7.2%. The rearrangement uses TRBV7-6 and TRBJ1-4; D is possibly TRBD1 (6 bases). The clonotype was recovered from a woman in her 70s with acute or convalescent COVID-19. Source material: peripheral blood. CDR3 sequence: CASSSTWGPNEKLFF. The CDR3 DNA is TGTGCCAGCAGCTCGACGTGGGGGCCTAATGAAAAACTGTTTTTT.